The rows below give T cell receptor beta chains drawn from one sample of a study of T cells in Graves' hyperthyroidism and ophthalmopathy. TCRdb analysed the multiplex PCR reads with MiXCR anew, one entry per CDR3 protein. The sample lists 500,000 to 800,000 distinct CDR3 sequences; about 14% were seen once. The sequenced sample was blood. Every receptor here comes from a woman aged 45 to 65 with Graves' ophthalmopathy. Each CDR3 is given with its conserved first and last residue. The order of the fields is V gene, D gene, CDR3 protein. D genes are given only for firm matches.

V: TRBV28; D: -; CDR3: CAGGTQANTEAFF
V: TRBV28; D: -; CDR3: CASNPGTASYEQYF
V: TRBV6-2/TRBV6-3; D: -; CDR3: CASSYLVPRRIRTGANVLTF
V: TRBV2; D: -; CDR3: CASRGSFSSYNSPLHF
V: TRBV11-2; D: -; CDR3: CASSLARSSASYNEQFF
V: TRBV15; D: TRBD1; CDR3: CATSFGRTGGTDTQYF
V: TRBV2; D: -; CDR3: CASTGMGNQPQHF
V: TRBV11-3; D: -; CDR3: CASSTPFTSSYEQYF
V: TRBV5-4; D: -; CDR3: CASSQNGLKKLFF
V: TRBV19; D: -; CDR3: CASEDRSKNIQYF
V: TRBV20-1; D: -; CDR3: CSARDDRGFGEKLFF
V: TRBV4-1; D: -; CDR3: CASSQGQAPYEQYF
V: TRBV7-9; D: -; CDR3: CASSQGRTADTQYF
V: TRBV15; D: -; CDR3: CATSRDLRDTEAFF
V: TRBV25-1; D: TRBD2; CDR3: CASSDYVGLGYNEQFF
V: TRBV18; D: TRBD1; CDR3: CASSPGTGPDSPLHF
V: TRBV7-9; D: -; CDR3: CASSLASAGGETQYF
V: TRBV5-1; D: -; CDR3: CASSFDGTAYEQYF
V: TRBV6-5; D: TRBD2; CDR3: CASSYPSFGPYRGEQYF
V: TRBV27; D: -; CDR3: CASSPDSVTQYF
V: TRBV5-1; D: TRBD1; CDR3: CASSWGTGGYGYTF
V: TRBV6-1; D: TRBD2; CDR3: CASSVSSGRAGNEQFF
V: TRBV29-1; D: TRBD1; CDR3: CSVGQGSPQLAFF
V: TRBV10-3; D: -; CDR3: CAISDTNSFAGELFF
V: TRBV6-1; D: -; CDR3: CASSPQMSSPLHF
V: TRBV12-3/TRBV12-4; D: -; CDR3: CASSVSPGRNQPQHF
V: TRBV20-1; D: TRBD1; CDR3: CSATQQGVSTGELFF
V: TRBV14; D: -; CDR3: CASSQGGQRTGELFF
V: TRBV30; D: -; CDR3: CAWSVGGNSNQPQHF
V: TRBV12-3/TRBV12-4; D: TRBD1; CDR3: CASSPETGATGELFF
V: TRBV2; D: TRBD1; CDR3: CAIPLRQGRPDTQYF
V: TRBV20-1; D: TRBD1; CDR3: CSATGQGGYGYTF
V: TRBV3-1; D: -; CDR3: CASSQGRSPNQPQHF
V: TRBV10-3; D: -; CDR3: CAISDGNQPQHF
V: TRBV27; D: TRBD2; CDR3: CASSKEGTSGNYEQYF
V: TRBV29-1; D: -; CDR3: CSVGDLRETQYF
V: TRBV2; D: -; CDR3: CASRASRGTIHNEQFF
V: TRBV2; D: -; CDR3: CASSVQSYEQYF
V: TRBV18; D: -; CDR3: CASSLTHGGKDYNEQFF
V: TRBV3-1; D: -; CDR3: CASSLGTENQPQHF
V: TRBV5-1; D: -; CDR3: CASSKDGVPGELFF
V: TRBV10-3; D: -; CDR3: CAISVGEGEQYF
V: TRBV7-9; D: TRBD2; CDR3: CASSVLAGGGQDTQYF
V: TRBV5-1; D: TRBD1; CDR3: CASSQGQINTEAFF
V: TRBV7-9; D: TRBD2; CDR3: CASSPRTTSSSEQFF
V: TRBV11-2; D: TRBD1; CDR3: CASSPGTGWGTDTQYF
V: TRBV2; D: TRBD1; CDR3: CASSVLAGGGYGYTF
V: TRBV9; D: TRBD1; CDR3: CASSARTGRETQYF
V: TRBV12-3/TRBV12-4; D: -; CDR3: CASSHDGSNQPQHF
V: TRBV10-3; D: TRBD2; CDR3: CAISGGLAGGYNEQFF
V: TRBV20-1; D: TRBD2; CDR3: CSASKAGGPDWEQFF
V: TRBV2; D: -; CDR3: CASSEGLSTTNEKLFF
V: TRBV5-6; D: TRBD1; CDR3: CASSHRTGGYSYEQYF